The clone carrying this TCR beta chain came up many times. What it binds is not known. The CDR3 length is 14 residues. Germline-derived CDR1 and CDR2 are SGHTA and FQGNSA. V dropped 5 bases and J dropped 8 bases, with 18 bases sitting between them. The whole isolated RNA underwent reverse transcription, so sequencing captured expressed TCRB transcripts. Produced via immunoSEQ multiplex PCR; TCRdb's table is partial and in-frame only. The sample has about 150,000 clones, 10% to 13% seen once. This entry is derived from a study of beta chain features in type 1 diabetes. Study-wide findings and caveats: All four CD4+ subsets of Type 1 diabetes patients contained TCRB CDR3s that were moderately but significantly shorter. Across patients, naive, central memory and Treg TCRB repertoires exhibited apparently greater similarity than was observed across healthy donors.

The source is a man aged 25 to 40 with type 1 diabetes. This chain uses TRBV7-2 with TRBJ1-2; no clear D gene. Sequencing input: central memory CD4+ T cells from blood. This chain's CDR3 is CASSPSTYIGGYTF. CDR3 nucleotides: TGTGCCAGCAGCCCTTCGACGTACATCGGGGGCTACACCTTC.